This T cell receptor (beta chain) originates from a study of type 1 and type 2 diabetes patients (dated by TCRdb to between 2015 and 2016). About the study as a whole: Fewer than 10 type 1 diabetes patients, a few type 2 diabetes patients and roughly 6 nondiabetic controls, all recruited in China, made up the cohort. The study used high-throughput sequencing to profile TCRbeta repertoires and compare individuals with type 1 diabetes, type 2 diabetes and no diabetes. Sequencing of the TCRbeta libraries was paired-end and was performed on Illumina HiSeq 2000 or MiSeq instruments. Type 2 diabetes patients were included as a disease comparison group for the type 1 diabetes patients. When approximately 18-cycle amplification was compared with roughly 25-cycle amplification, V gene usage looked similar, suggesting that primer efficiencies were similar and PCR bias was random. The whole study generated fewer than 25 million paired-end reads. Throughout the study, CD4 or CD8 MicroBeads on MACS columns were used to positively select CD4+ and CD8+ T cells from PBMCs. The research as a whole found: Type 2 diabetes and control samples had highly correlated V and J gene usage patterns, with an average between-sample correlation of roughly 0.97. Few highly-expanded CD4+ clones, median one, were found in type 2 diabetes patients, accounting for a median about 4.1% of reads. High diversity was shown by type 2 diabetes repertoires, and the diversity was significantly greater than that of type 1 diabetes repertoires in both CD4+ and CD8+ T cells. The study groups were not matched for age and gender, which could bias interpretation. Only a limited number of T2D and control samples were sequenced, so some T1D-only HECs might also appear in more T2D or control samples.

Every diabetic patient fulfilled standard classification criteria for type 1 or type 2 diabetes, and glucose and C-peptide were measured using WHO-recommended methods. Exclusion applied to any donor with other autoimmune diseases or infections within the previous four weeks. An approximately 10-milliliter sample of peripheral blood was drawn from every participant. PBMCs were isolated with LymphoPrep density separation. In its sample, this clonotype was seen a few times. Its antigen has not been determined. Qualities for individual bases were not recorded, and no much larger clone is one base off. The germline V gene (reference sequence) specifies SGHNT as CDR1 and YYREEE as CDR2. Germline trimming: 5 bases from V, 5 bases from J; junction bases outside gene matches: 6. The CDR3 holds 13 amino acids from the cysteine to the phenylalanine. Only the CDR3 DNA is retained, 39 bases long and in frame from the first base.

TCRdb shows the sequencer as Illumina MiSeq. TCRbeta CDR3 amplification used genomic DNA from the sorted T cell subsets as template. Multiplex PCR with 30 forward and 13 reverse primers amplified the TCRbeta CDR3 region. PCR products were purified with AMPure XP beads, then indices and adaptors were added in a second approximately 25-cycle PCR. Before sequencing, libraries were gel-purified with the QIAquick Gel Extraction Kit. The original pipeline was this. Paired-end reads were merged using FLASH and were aligned with IgBLAST to IMGT V, D and J germline references. Reads with below 70% alignment identity to germline references were discarded, and about 11,000,000 reads were retained study-wide. IMGT definitions were followed to assign CDR3 boundaries, reading frame and productivity. A highly-expanded clone was defined as any clone making up 1% or more of reads, and normalized Shannon entropy served as the measure of diversity. Group differences in Shannon entropy were tested with unpaired two-tailed t-tests. In TCRdb, the public reads were trimmed at Q25 with fastp and aligned with MiXCR, with productive beta chains retained. Here each entry gathers all rows of one CDR3 protein and keeps the most common genes and DNA. TCRdb's processing, not the study's, gives the V and J calls here. Across this sample there are around 300,000 distinct CDR3 sequences, with roughly 48% seen only once. The biggest ten clones account for around 13% of the sample.

The sample consisted of peripheral blood mononuclear cells (PBMCs). This sequence originates from a man between 18 and 29 years old with type 2 diabetes. The sequence links TRBV5-4 to TRBJ1-2; TRBD1 matches 7 bases in the middle. The CDR3 amino acid sequence is: CASRPGTAYGYTF. DNA sequence: TGTGCCAGCAGACCCGGGACAGCGTATGGCTACACCTTC.